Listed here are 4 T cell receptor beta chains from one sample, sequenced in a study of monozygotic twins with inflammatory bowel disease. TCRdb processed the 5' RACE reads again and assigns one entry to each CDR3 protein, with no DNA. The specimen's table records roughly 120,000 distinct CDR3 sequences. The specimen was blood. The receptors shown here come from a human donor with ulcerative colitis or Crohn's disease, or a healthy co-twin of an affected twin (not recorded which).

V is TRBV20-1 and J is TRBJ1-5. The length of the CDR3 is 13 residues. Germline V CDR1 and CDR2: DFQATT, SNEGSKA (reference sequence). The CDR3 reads CSAEGQYNQPQHF.

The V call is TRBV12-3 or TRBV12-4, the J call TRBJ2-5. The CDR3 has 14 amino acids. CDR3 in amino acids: CASTTDGYQETQYF.

CDR3 protein: CASSRHPRSGDGPPYNEQFF. The J gene is TRBJ2-1, the V gene TRBV5-1; without DNA, the TCRdb call of TRBD2 cannot be checked. The CDR3 length is 20 residues. Germline assignment: CDR1 SGHRS and CDR2 YFSETQ.

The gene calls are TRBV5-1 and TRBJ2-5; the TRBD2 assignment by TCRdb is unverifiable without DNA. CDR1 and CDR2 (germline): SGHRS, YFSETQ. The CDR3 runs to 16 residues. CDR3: CASSLSGGAIQETQYF.